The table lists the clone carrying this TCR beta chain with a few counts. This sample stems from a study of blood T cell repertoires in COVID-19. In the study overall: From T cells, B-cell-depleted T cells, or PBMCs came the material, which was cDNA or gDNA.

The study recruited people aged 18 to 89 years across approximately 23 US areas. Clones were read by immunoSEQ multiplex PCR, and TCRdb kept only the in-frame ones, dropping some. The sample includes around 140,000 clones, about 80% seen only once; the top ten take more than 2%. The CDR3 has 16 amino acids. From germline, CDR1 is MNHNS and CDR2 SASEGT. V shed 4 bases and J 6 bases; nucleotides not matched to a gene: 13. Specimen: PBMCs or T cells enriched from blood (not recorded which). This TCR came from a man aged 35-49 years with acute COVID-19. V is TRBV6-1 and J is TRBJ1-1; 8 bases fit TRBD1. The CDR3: CASSGQGRSKGAEAFF. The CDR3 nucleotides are TGTGCCAGCAGTGGACAGGGGCGGTCGAAAGGGGCTGAAGCTTTCTTT.